The source of this T cell receptor beta chain is a study of T cell responses to AZD1222 COVID-19 vaccine. TCRdb keeps only in-frame clones here, not all; method: immunoSEQ multiplex PCR. The repertoire holds some 96,000 clones, with about 87% as singletons. Trimming took 11 bases from V and 4 from J, leaving 14 bases between them. There are 12 residues in the CDR3. From germline, CDR1 is MDHEN and CDR2 SYDVKM. This sequence originates from an adult in good health. The specimen comprised peripheral blood, sampled on day 0 of AZD1222 vaccination. The chain is built from TRBV28 and TRBJ1-2, with TRBD1 as a possible D gene (5 bases). CDR3 in DNA: TGTGCCGGGTCGACAGATGCCTATGGCTACACCTTC. It encodes CAGSTDAYGYTF.